The 11 T cell receptor beta chains below come from one sample, sequenced in a study of Ad26.COV2.S vaccination and SARS-CoV-2 variants. Treatment indicated: about 20 received Ad26.COV2.S at low or high dose, single or two shots; a few received placebo; per-sample allocation not given. The study sampled participants on day 63 after the first vaccine or placebo injection. The repertoire was sequenced with immunoSEQ multiplex PCR; TCRdb's copy has only in-frame clones and lacks some. The table records about 400,000 clones, about 91% of them present only once. Sequences were derived from peripheral blood, sampled in a trial of Ad26.COV2.S vaccine versus placebo. The receptors originated from a person aged 18-65 years who received the Ad26.COV2.S COVID-19 vaccine or a placebo.

The V and J genes are TRBV28 and TRBJ2-7; a possible D gene is TRBD1 (6 bases). There are 13 residues in the CDR3. Trimming pared 2 bases from V and 3 bases from J, leaving 8 bases between. Germline assignment: CDR1 MDHEN and CDR2 SYDVKM. The CDR3 region has the DNA TGTGCCAGCAGTTTACAGGGGTACTACGAGCAGTACTTC. Translation gives CASSLQGYYEQYF.

The V and J genes are TRBV27 and TRBJ2-3; TRBD2 agrees at 10 bases. V shed 0 bases and J 4 bases; nucleotides not matched to a gene: 7. The CDR3 has 17 residues. In germline, CDR1 is MNHEY, CDR2 SMNVEV (reference sequence). CDR3 sequence reads: CASSLSSASGSPDTQYF. DNA of the CDR3: TGTGCCAGCAGTTTATCTAGCGCTAGCGGGAGTCCAGATACGCAGTATTTT.

This chain uses TRBV19 with TRBJ1-5; D is perhaps TRBD1 (6 bases). The CDR3 consists of 15 residues. In germline, CDR1 is LNHDA, CDR2 SQIVND (reference sequence). The germline V and J ends were trimmed by 3 bases and 6 bases, with 15 bases remaining between them. This chain's CDR3 is CASSIFSGAGQPQHF. The DNA of the CDR3 is TGTGCCAGTAGTATTTTCTCAGGGGCTGGTCAGCCCCAGCATTTT.

V gene TRBV19 combines with J gene TRBJ2-7; 16 nucleotides match TRBD2. CDR3 length: 18 amino acids. V lost 0 bases to trimming and J lost 2 bases; unmatched junction nucleotides: 4. Germline loops: CDR1 LNHDA, CDR2 SQIVND (reference sequence). The CDR3 coding sequence is TGTGCCAGTAGTATAGAACCCGGGACTAGCGGGAGGGCCTACGAGCAGTACTTC. Protein: CASSIEPGTSGRAYEQYF.

The chain recombines TRBV30 with TRBJ2-1; 8 bases are shared with TRBD1. Looked up from germline, CDR1 is GTSNPN and CDR2 is SVGIG (reference sequence). Unmatched junction bases numbered 4, after V lost 2 bases and J lost 4 bases. This CDR3 is built from 14 residues. The DNA for the CDR3 is TGTGCCTGGAGTTTAGGGACAGGATACAATGAGCAGTTCTTC. It translates to CAWSLGTGYNEQFF.

This clone was observed a single time. This sequence joins TRBV9 and TRBJ2-7, with 9 nucleotides matching TRBD1. The CDR3 has 15 residues. The J segment lost 5 bases and the V segment lost 4 bases, leaving 10 bases of the junction unmatched. Germline V lookup: CDR1 SGDLS, CDR2 YYNGEE. The CDR3 coding sequence is TGTGCCAGCAGCTTCTCGGACAGGGGAGGGGACGAGCAGTACTTC. Its translation is CASSFSDRGGDEQYF.

The chain carries TRBV7-8 and TRBJ2-2; 15 nucleotides match TRBD2. The CDR3 runs to 19 residues. V lost 6 bases to trimming and J lost 3 bases; unmatched junction nucleotides: 11. Germline V gene data show CDR1 as SGHVS and CDR2 as FQNEAQ. CDR3 nucleotide sequence: TGTGCCAGCAGTCTCGGACTAGCGGGAGGGCGAATCGACACCGGGGAGCTGTTTTTT. Protein: CASSLGLAGGRIDTGELFF.

The chain links TRBV5-4 to TRBJ1-1, with TRBD1 matching over 7 bases. J lost 1 base, V lost 4 bases, and 4 bases had no gene match. This CDR3 comprises 14 residues. In germline, CDR1 is SGHNT, CDR2 YYREEE (reference sequence). The CDR3 DNA follows: TGTGCCAGCAGCCTGGGACAGAGGAACACTGAAGCTTTCTTT. Amino acids: CASSLGQRNTEAFF.

The chain combines TRBV19 with TRBJ2-2, with 9 positions matching TRBD1. Germline values: CDR1 LNHDA, CDR2 SQIVND (reference sequence). This CDR3 comprises 18 residues. Trimming took 0 bases from V and 4 from J; bases not matched to a gene: 9. CDR3 DNA: TGTGCCAGTAGTATAGACCCGGGACAGGGTATTACCACCGGGGAGCTGTTTTTT. Amino acid sequence: CASSIDPGQGITTGELFF.

CDR3 sequence reads: CATLPGGNTEAFF. The DNA for the CDR3 is TGTGCCACCCTCCCAGGTGGGAACACTGAAGCTTTCTTT. The V gene is TRBV28, the J gene TRBJ1-1; no clear D gene. From germline, CDR1 is MDHEN and CDR2 SYDVKM. The V gene lost 10 bases and the J gene lost 1 base, with 13 bases spanning the gap. This CDR3 is built from 13 residues. The entire variable domain, with the rest obtained from reference TRBV28 and TRBJ1-1, is as follows: DVKVTQSSRYLVKRTGEKVFLECVQDMDHENMFWYRQDPGLGLRLIYFSYDVKMKEKGDIPEGYSVSREKKERFSLILESASTNQTSMYLCATLPGGNTEAFFGQGTRLTVV.

The genes are TRBV21-1 and TRBJ2-5; the table calls TRBD2, which could not be checked here. TRBV21-1 represents a pseudogene. The CDR3 spans 16 residues. The chain's CDR3 is CASSKIPAGGRETQYF. CDR3 in DNA: TGTGCCAGCAGCAAAATCCCAGCGGGAGGGAGAGAGACCCAGTACTTC.